These 20 T cell receptor beta chains were sequenced from one sample in a study of vaccination effects on CD4 cells after COVID-19. The antigens for these receptors are not known. Repertoires were generated with immunoSEQ multiplex PCR, while TCRdb's copy carries only in-frame clones and drops some. The sample lists about 55,000 clones; roughly two thirds were seen once. Sequencing in the ViraFEST assay came after antigen-specific CD4+ T cells had been expanded with viral peptide pools, which were used to stimulate PBMC. Subsequent to 10 days of culture, CD4+ T cells were isolated. Previously uninfected by SARS-CoV-2, the vaccine recipients also showed negative nucleocapsid antibodies. The sequencing here drew on CD4+ T cells from PBMCs cultured with SARS-CoV-2 spike peptides, taken before COVID-19 vaccination. Receptor source: a human donor who received a COVID-19 vaccine.

The sample holds a few counts of this clone. V gene TRBV29-1 combines with J gene TRBJ1-1; maybe TRBD1 (6 bases). Trimming pared 4 bases from V and 4 bases from J, leaving 13 bases between. Germline-derived CDR1 and CDR2 are SQVTM and ANQGSEA. The CDR3 has 13 amino acids. Here the CDR3 DNA reads TGCAGCGTTGCACAGGGCCGGGGCACTGAAGCTTTCTTT. It codes for CSVAQGRGTEAFF.

V is TRBV12-3 or TRBV12-4 and J is TRBJ2-2; D is undetermined. Trimming took 5 bases from V and 7 from J, leaving 11 bases between them. This CDR3 is 13 amino acids long. The CDR3 protein is CASSPFLDGELFF. The CDR3 bases are TGTGCCAGCAGTCCCTTCTTAGACGGGGAGCTGTTTTTT.

V gene TRBV29-1 combines with J gene TRBJ2-7; no firm D call. Deletions cut 5 bases from V and 5 bases from J, with 7 bases between. Germline-derived CDR1 and CDR2 are SQVTM and ANQGSEA. There are 10 residues in the CDR3. CDR3: CSVWNHEQYF. CDR3 nucleotide sequence: TGCAGCGTTTGGAACCACGAGCAGTACTTC.

The chain links TRBV19 to TRBJ2-5; D is unresolved. Germline V gives CDR1 LNHDA, CDR2 SQIVND (reference sequence). Trimming took off 3 bases at V and 2 bases at J, with 10 bases between the two ends. The CDR3 is 14 amino acids. CDR3 in amino acids: CASSIVGPQETQYF. The CDR3 nucleotides read TGTGCCAGTAGTATCGTGGGTCCGCAAGAGACCCAGTACTTC.

The V gene is TRBV6-5, the J gene TRBJ2-5, with D tentatively TRBD2 (6 bases). The CDR3 totals 14 residues. V lost 8 bases to trimming and J lost 7 bases, with 20 bases between them. CDR1 MNHEY and CDR2 SVGAGI come from the germline V gene. CDR3 residues: CASRRGGEAGTQYF. CDR3 in DNA: TGTGCCAGCCGCCGGGGCGGGGAAGCCGGGACCCAGTACTTC.

This chain connects TRBV11-2 to TRBJ2-3; 12 bases are a match to TRBD2. The CDR3 consists of 17 residues. Germline loops: CDR1 SGHAT, CDR2 FQNNGV. Losses at the gene ends were 1 base for V and 7 bases for J; bases not matched to a gene: 9. In nucleotides, the CDR3 is TGTGCCAGCAGCTTAGTTGGGCTAGCGGGGGGGCCTTATACGCAGTATTTT. It yields the protein CASSLVGLAGGPYTQYF.

The chain is built from TRBV9 and TRBJ1-2; no clear D gene. This CDR3 region has 13 residues. V was clipped by 0 bases and J by 8 bases, with 11 bases between them. CDR1 SGDLS and CDR2 YYNGEE come from the germline V gene. CDR3 sequence reads: CASSVGGVGGYTF. The CDR3 DNA follows: TGTGCCAGCAGCGTAGGGGGAGTGGGCGGCTACACCTTC.

V is TRBV18 and J is TRBJ1-1, with D unclear. Germline values: CDR1 KGHSH, CDR2 LQKENI. Trimming cost V 6 bases and J 1 base, with 9 bases left between them. CDR3 length equals 13 residues. The DNA for the CDR3 is TGTGCCAGCTCCCGTGACAAGAACACTGAAGCTTTCTTT. This codes for CASSRDKNTEAFF.

The chain combines TRBV6-5 with TRBJ1-2; no definite D call. The CDR3 consists of 14 residues. V was pared by 6 bases and J by 2 bases, with 13 bases between. Germline CDR1 reads MNHEY; CDR2 reads SVGAGI. The CDR3 region has the DNA TGTGCCAGCAGCTCCGGTCCGATCAACTATGGCTACACCTTC. Its translation: CASSSGPINYGYTF.

The chain is built from TRBV28 and TRBJ1-2; D uncertain. V was clipped by 6 bases and J by 2 bases, with 10 bases between them. CDR3 length: 13 residues. Germline values: CDR1 MDHEN, CDR2 SYDVKM. CDR3 DNA sequence: TGTGCCAGCAGCCCTGGACTGAACTATGGCTACACCTTC. The encoded protein is CASSPGLNYGYTF.

J is TRBJ2-5 and V is TRBV2; 7 bases match TRBD2. The V segment lost 5 bases and the J segment 5 bases; nucleotides outside the gene matches: 5. There are 13 residues in the CDR3. Germline-derived CDR1 and CDR2 are SNHLY and FYNNEI. The CDR3 protein is CASSSGTTETQYF. The CDR3 coding sequence is TGTGCCAGCAGTTCCGGGACTACGGAGACCCAGTACTTC.

In its sample, this clone was seen a few times. The chain combines TRBV4-2 with TRBJ1-5, with D unresolved. Germline V gene sequence: CDR1 LGHNA, CDR2 YNFKEQ. V dropped 1 base and J dropped 6 bases, with 10 bases sitting between them. The CDR3 loop spans 14 amino acids. CDR3 DNA: TGTGCCAGCAGCCAAGGGGGTGCGGCTCAGCCCCAGCATTTT. It yields the protein CASSQGGAAQPQHF.

The chain uses TRBV5-1 and TRBJ2-3; D unclear. Per the germline V gene, CDR1 is SGHRS and CDR2 is YFSETQ. CDR3 length: 15 amino acids. Trimming cost V 0 bases and J 1 base, with 9 bases left between them. CDR3 sequence reads: CASSLGPGRTDTQYF. CDR3 bases: TGCGCCAGCAGCTTGGGGCCAGGCCGCACAGATACGCAGTATTTT.

This rearrangement joins TRBV7-2 to TRBJ1-5; the D is unclear. Germline V gives CDR1 SGHTA, CDR2 FQGNSA. The CDR3 is 12 residues long. The V and J ends lost 5 bases and 6 bases respectively, with 8 bases between them. The CDR3 nucleotides read TGTGCCAGCAGCCGGGTGGGTCAGCCCCAGCATTTT. This encodes CASSRVGQPQHF.

This rearrangement joins TRBV24-1 to TRBJ1-1; unclear D gene. Germline V gene data show CDR1 as KGHDR and CDR2 as SFDVKD. V was clipped by 0 bases and J by 1 base, with 8 bases between them. The CDR3 totals 15 residues. The CDR3, as DNA: TGTGCCACCAGTGATTTGTGGGCTTCGAACACTGAAGCTTTCTTT. Protein product: CATSDLWASNTEAFF.

The rearrangement links TRBV5-4 to TRBJ2-2; a possible D gene is TRBD2 (6 bases). Germline loops: CDR1 SGHNT, CDR2 YYREEE (reference sequence). CDR3 length: 15 amino acids. V lost 0 bases, J lost 7 bases, and 13 bases lay in between. The CDR3 is CASSLAGASSGELFF. CDR3 in DNA: TGTGCCAGCAGCTTGGCGGGAGCCTCTAGCGGGGAGCTGTTTTTT.

V is TRBV5-6 and J is TRBJ1-2, with D hard to call. This CDR3 has 14 residues. CDR1 is SGHDT, CDR2 YYEEEE, per germline. Trimming took 1 base from V and 3 from J, leaving 10 bases between them. The DNA for the CDR3 is TGTGCCAGCAGCTTGCCACCCAGCGACTATGGCTACACCTTC. Translating gives CASSLPPSDYGYTF.

This clone showed up just once. This chain uses TRBV19 with TRBJ1-2, with 7 positions matching TRBD1. Germline V gene lookup returns CDR1 LNHDA and CDR2 SQIVND (reference sequence). Germline trimming cut 10 bases from V and 4 bases from J; bases unmatched to any gene: 12. The CDR3 sequence is 14 residues long. CDR3 nucleotide sequence: TGTGCCACCCGACAGGGTGGGGAGGTCTATGGCTACACCTTC. This gives the protein CATRQGGEVYGYTF.

The chain recombines TRBV29-1 with TRBJ2-1; TRBD1 matches 8 bases. V shed 4 bases, J shed 14 bases, and the junction held 10 bases outside the gene matches. This CDR3 has 12 residues. Germline CDR1 reads SQVTM; CDR2 reads ANQGSEA. CDR3 region: CSVGETGASKFF. CDR3 in DNA: TGCAGCGTTGGGGAGACAGGGGCGTCAAAGTTCTTC.

V gene TRBV6-5 combines with J gene TRBJ1-3; D ambiguous. With 6 bases removed from V and 0 bases from J, the gap between germline ends came to 12 bases. The germline V gene encodes CDR1 MNHEY and CDR2 SVGAGI. This CDR3 contains 15 residues. CDR3 sequence (DNA): TGTGCCAGCAGCGTTGGACGGCGCTCTGGAAACACCATATATTTT. It codes for CASSVGRRSGNTIYF.